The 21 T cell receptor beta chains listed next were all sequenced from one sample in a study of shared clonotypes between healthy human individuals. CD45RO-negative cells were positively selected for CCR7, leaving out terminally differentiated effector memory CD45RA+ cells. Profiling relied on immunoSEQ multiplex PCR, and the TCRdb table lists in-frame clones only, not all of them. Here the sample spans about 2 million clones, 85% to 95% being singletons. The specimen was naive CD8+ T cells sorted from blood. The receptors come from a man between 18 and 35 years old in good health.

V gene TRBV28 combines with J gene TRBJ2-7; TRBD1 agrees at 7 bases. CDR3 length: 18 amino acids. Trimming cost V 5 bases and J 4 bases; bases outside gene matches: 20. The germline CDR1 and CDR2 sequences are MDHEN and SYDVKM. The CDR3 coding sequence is TGTGCCAGCAGTCCCCCCCTACGACAGGGACCAAGGGGTTACGAGCAGTACTTC. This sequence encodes CASSPPLRQGPRGYEQYF.

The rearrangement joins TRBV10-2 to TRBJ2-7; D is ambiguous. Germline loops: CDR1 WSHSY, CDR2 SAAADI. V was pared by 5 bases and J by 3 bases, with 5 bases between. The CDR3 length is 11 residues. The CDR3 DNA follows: TGCGCCAGCAGTCCCATCTACGAGCAGTACTTC. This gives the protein CASSPIYEQYF.

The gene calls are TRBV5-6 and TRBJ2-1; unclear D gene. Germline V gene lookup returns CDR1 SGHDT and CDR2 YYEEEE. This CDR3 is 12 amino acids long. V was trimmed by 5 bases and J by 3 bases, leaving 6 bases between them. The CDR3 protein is CASRGFYNEQFF. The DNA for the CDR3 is TGTGCCAGCAGGGGTTTCTACAATGAGCAGTTCTTC.

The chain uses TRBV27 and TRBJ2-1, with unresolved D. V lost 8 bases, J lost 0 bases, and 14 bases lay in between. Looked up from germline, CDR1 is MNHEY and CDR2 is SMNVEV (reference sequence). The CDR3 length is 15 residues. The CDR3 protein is CASREYYRSYNEQFF. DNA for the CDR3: TGTGCCAGCCGAGAATACTACCGCTCCTACAATGAGCAGTTCTTC.

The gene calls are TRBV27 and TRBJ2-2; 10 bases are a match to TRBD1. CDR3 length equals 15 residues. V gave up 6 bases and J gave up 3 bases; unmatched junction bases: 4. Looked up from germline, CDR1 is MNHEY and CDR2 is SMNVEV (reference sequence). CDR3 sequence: CASRDRGIDTGELFF. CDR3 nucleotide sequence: TGTGCCAGCAGGGACAGGGGGATCGACACCGGGGAGCTGTTTTTT.

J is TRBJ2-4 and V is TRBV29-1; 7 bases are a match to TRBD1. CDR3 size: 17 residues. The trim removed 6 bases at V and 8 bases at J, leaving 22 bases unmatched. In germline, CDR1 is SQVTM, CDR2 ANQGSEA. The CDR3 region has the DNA TGCAGCGTGGGGCCGGGACAGTCCTCCCACCTCTCGGACATTCAGTACTTC. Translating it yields CSVGPGQSSHLSDIQYF.

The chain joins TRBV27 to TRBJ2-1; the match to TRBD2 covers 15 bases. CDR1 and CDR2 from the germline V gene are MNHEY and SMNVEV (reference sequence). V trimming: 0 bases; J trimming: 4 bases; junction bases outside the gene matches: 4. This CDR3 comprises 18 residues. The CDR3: CASSLSGTSGRSYNEQFF. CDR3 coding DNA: TGTGCCAGCAGTTTATCCGGGACTAGCGGGAGGTCGTACAATGAGCAGTTCTTC.

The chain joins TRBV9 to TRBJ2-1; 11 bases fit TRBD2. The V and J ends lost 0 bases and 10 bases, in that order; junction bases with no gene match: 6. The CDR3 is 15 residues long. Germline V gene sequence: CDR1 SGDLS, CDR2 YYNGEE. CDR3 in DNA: TGTGCCAGCAGCGTAGATTGGCTAGCGGGAGGCGAGCAGTTCTTC. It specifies CASSVDWLAGGEQFF.

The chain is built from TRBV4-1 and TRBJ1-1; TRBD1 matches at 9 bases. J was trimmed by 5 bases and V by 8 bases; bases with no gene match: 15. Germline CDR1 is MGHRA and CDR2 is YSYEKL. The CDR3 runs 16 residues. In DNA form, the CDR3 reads TGCGCCAGCCTAGTCAACAGGGGGCGCGATGAGACTGAAGCTTTCTTT. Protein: CASLVNRGRDETEAFF.

The CDR3 sequence is CASSLVSGGGTEAFF. The CDR3 nucleotides are TGTGCCAGCAGCTTAGTCTCTGGTGGAGGCACTGAAGCTTTCTTT. The chain links TRBV11-2 to TRBJ1-1; D gene unclear. Looked up from germline, CDR1 is SGHAT and CDR2 is FQNNGV. The CDR3 covers 15 residues. V was shortened by 1 base and J by 4 bases, with 13 bases between the two germline ends.

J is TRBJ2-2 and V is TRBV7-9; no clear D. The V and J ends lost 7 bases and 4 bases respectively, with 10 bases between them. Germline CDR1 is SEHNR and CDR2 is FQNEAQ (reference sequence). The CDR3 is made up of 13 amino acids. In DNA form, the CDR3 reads TGTGCCAGCACCCTCGGCGGCACCGGGGAGCTGTTTTTT. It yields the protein CASTLGGTGELFF.

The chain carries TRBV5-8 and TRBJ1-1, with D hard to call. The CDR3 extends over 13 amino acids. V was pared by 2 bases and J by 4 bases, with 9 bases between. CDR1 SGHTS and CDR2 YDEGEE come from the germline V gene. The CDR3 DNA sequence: TGTGCCAGCAGCTTATACGAGGGCACTGAAGCTTTCTTT. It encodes CASSLYEGTEAFF.

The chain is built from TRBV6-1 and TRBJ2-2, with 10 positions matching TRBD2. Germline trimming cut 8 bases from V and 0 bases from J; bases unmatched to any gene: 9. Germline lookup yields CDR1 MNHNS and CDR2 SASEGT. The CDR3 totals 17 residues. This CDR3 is CASCGLAETANTGELFF. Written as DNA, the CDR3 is TGTGCCAGCTGTGGACTAGCGGAGACTGCGAACACCGGGGAGCTGTTTTTT.

The CDR3 loop reads CASSQGLAGGSSYEQYF. Here the CDR3 DNA reads TGTGCCAGCAGCCAGGGACTAGCGGGAGGATCATCCTACGAGCAGTACTTC. The rearrangement joins TRBV7-8 to TRBJ2-7, with 15 positions matching TRBD2. The ends lost 5 bases at V and 1 base at J; junction bases unmatched: 6. CDR3 size: 17 residues. The V gene's germline CDR1 is SGHVS and CDR2 FQNEAQ.

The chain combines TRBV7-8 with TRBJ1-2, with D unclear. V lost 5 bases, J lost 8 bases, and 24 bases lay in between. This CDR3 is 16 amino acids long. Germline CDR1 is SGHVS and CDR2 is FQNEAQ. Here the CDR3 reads CASSPDMLGTRWGYTF. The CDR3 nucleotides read TGTGCCAGCAGCCCTGACATGTTGGGAACCCGATGGGGCTACACCTTC.

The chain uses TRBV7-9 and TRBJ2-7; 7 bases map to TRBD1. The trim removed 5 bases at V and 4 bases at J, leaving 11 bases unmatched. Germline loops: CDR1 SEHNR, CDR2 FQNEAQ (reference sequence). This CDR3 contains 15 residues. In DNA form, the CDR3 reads TGTGCCAGCAGCCCCACAGGGGTATCTCGTTACGAGCAGTACTTC. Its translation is CASSPTGVSRYEQYF.

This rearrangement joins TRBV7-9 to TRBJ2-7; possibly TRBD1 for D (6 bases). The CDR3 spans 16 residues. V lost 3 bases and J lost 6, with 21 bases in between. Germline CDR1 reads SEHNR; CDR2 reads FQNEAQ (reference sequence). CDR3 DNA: TGTGCCAGCAGCTTCGGGTCGGACAGAGGGACCGGCGAGCAGTACTTC. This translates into CASSFGSDRGTGEQYF.

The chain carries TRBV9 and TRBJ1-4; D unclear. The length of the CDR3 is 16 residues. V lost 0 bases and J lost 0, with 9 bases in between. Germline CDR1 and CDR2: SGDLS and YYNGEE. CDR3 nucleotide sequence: TGTGCCAGCAGCGTAGGGGCGGGTGCAACTAATGAAAAACTGTTTTTT. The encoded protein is CASSVGAGATNEKLFF. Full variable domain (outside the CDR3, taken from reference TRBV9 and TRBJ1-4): DSGVTQTPKHLITATGQRVTLRCSPRSGDLSVYWYQQSLDQGLQFLIQYYNGEERAKGNILERFSAQQFPDLHSELNLSSLELGDSALYFCASSVGAGATNEKLFFGSGTQLSVL.

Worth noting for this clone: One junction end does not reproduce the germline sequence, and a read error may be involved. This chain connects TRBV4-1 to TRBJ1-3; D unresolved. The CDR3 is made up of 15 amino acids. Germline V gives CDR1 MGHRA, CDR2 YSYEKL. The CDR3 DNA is TGCGCCAGCAGTCAAGACCCAATCGCCGGAAACACCATATATTTT. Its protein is CASSQDPIAGNTIYF.

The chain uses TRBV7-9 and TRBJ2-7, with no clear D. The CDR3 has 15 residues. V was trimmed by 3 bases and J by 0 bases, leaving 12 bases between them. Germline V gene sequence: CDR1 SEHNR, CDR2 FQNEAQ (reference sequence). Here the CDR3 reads CASSFGVPSSYEQYF. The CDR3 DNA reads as TGTGCCAGCAGCTTCGGAGTCCCTAGCTCCTACGAGCAGTACTTC. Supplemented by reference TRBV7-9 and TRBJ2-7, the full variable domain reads DTGVSQNPRHKITKRGQNVTFRCDPISEHNRLYWYRQTLGQGPEFLTYFQNEAQLEKSRLLSDRFSAERPKGSFSTLEIQRTEQGDSAMYLCASSFGVPSSYEQYFGPGTRLTVT.

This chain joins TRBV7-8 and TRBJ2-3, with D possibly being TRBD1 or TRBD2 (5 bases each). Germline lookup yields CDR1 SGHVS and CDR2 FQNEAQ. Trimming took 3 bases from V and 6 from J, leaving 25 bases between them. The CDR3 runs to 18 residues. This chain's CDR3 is CASSFKAPGTESADTQYF. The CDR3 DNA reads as TGTGCCAGCAGCTTCAAAGCACCCGGGACGGAATCAGCGGATACGCAGTATTTT. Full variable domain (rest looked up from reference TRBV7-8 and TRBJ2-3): GAGVSQSPRYKVAKRGQDVALRCDPISGHVSLFWYQQALGQGPEFLTYFQNEAQLDKSGLPSDRFFAERPEGSVSTLKIQRTQQEDSAVYLCASSFKAPGTESADTQYFGPGTRLTVL.